The clone carrying this T cell receptor beta chain turned up a few times. As originally analysed: Estimation of nucleated cell counts relied on the amplification of reference gene primers. Generated by immunoSEQ multiplex PCR, the TCRdb table keeps only in-frame clones and is missing some. The V and J calls and clone size are taken from that table; D and trimming were inferred from the DNA. Among about 180,000 clones listed, approximately 86% were seen once. This specimen belongs to a study of blood T cell repertoires in COVID-19. Overall study context: Italy, Spain and the United States were the sources of the convalescent and acute COVID-19 samples. Sources were T cells, B-cell-depleted T cells, or PBMCs; the material itself was cDNA or gDNA.

There are 15 residues in the CDR3. V gave up 4 bases and J gave up 2 bases; unmatched junction bases: 3. Germline CDR1 SGHRS, CDR2 YFSETQ. The material sequenced was peripheral blood. This clonotype was obtained from a woman aged 25 to 39 with active or convalescent COVID-19. The rearrangement links TRBV5-1 to TRBJ1-6; 7 bases map to TRBD1. CDR3 sequence (DNA): TGCGCCAGCAGCCCAGGGGGTCCCTATAATTCACCCCTCCACTTT. It yields the protein CASSPGGPYNSPLHF.